Listed here are 30 T cell receptor beta chains from one sample, sequenced in a study of human T cells and chemical hapten exposure. TCRdb analysed the RACE reads with MiXCR anew, one entry per CDR3 protein. The table has 56,000 or so distinct CDR3 sequences, approximately 9.7% seen once. Time point in this sample: pre-sensitization, week 0. Specified treatment: therapeutic diphenylcyclopropenone sensitization with weekly scalp DPC. Total RNA was isolated from whole blood that had not been fractionated. The sequencing here drew on whole blood, taken in connection with sensitization to the hapten diphenylcyclopropenone (DPC). Receptors originate from a woman aged 30 to 39 with alopecia areata. Some clones in this sample may be carry-over from other donors' samples.

CDR3 sequence reads: CSATRAPSSYNSPLHF. The CDR3, as DNA: TGCAGTGCCACAAGGGCCCCGAGCTCCTATAATTCACCCCTCCACTTT. The V and J genes are TRBV20-1 and TRBJ1-6; D remains unclear. Germline V gene sequence: CDR1 DFQATT, CDR2 SNEGSKA (reference sequence). The V and J ends lost 6 bases and 0 bases respectively, with 15 bases between them. This CDR3 is built from 16 residues.

The chain uses TRBV6-2 or TRBV6-3 and TRBJ2-3; D might be TRBD1 (6 bases). Germline V gene lookup returns CDR1 MNHEY and CDR2 SVGEGT. Trimming shortened V by 4 bases and J by 1 base, and 12 bases separated the two germline ends. This CDR3 has 15 amino acids. The CDR3 DNA sequence: TGTGCCAGCAGTTCCCCCCGGACAGGCACAGATACGCAGTATTTT. Protein sequence: CASSSPRTGTDTQYF.

In this sample, this clonotype turned up a few times. V and J are TRBV30 and TRBJ2-1, with TRBD2 matching over 11 bases. The CDR3 contains 15 residues. CDR1 is GTSNPN, CDR2 SVGIG, per germline (reference sequence). Trimming took 3 bases from V and 5 from J; bases not matched to a gene: 6. Here the CDR3 reads CAWSTTSGDNNEQFF. The DNA for the CDR3 is TGTGCCTGGAGCACGACTAGCGGGGATAACAATGAGCAGTTCTTC. The variable domain in full, with the rest retrieved from reference TRBV30 and TRBJ2-1, is SQTIHQWPATLVQPVGSPLSLECTVEGTSNPNLYWYRQAAGRGLQLLFYSVGIGQISSEVPQNLSASRPQDRQFILSSKKLLLSDSGFYLCAWSTTSGDNNEQFFGPGTRLTVL.

This clonotype came up a few times. This chain uses TRBV11-2 with TRBJ2-3; no firm D call. V lost 3 bases, J lost 1 base, and 8 bases lay in between. Germline assignment: CDR1 SGHAT and CDR2 FQNNGV. This CDR3 contains 14 residues. As DNA, the CDR3 is TGTGCCAGCAGCTTTATCTGGCGCACAGATACGCAGTATTTT. Protein sequence: CASSFIWRTDTQYF.

This clonotype occurred a few times. The junction differs from germline at one of its ends, possibly a read error. The chain uses TRBV27 and TRBJ1-3; 10 bases agree with TRBD1. The CDR3 has 18 amino acids. Germline V lookup: CDR1 MNHEY, CDR2 SMNVEV (reference sequence). This CDR3 is CASRKELGQGISGNTIYF. The CDR3 region has the DNA TGTGCCAGCAGGAAGGAGTTGGGACAGGGGATTTCTGGAAACACCATATATTTC.

This clonotype was counted only a few times. The chain uses TRBV7-2 and TRBJ1-4, with TRBD1 matching 8 bases. The CDR3 loop spans 13 amino acids. Trimming at V came to 5 bases and at J to 6 bases, leaving 2 bases not matched to a gene. The germline CDR1 and CDR2 sequences are SGHTA and FQGNSA. The CDR3 reads CASSVDRDEKLFF. The CDR3 DNA is TGTGCCAGCAGCGTGGACAGGGATGAAAAACTGTTTTTT.

The gene calls are TRBV30 and TRBJ1-6; D ambiguous. The CDR3 length is 14 residues. The ends were cut back, 5 bases at V and 9 bases at J, with 17 bases in the middle. Germline CDR1 reads GTSNPN; CDR2 reads SVGIG (reference sequence). CDR3 nucleotides: TGTGCCTGGGGACCGCGGTTACACGGTTCACCCCTCCACTTT. Residues: CAWGPRLHGSPLHF.

This clonotype was seen more than once but under ten times. The rearrangement uses TRBV28 and TRBJ2-7; D is uncertain. The length of the CDR3 is 14 residues. The germline V gene encodes CDR1 MDHEN and CDR2 SYDVKM. Trimming stripped 6 bases from V and 2 bases from J, with 14 bases between. CDR3 DNA: TGTGCCAGCAGGCTCCCCGGCAGACCCTACGAGCAGTACTTC. The encoded protein is CASRLPGRPYEQYF. Variable domain in full (rest from reference TRBV28 and TRBJ2-7): DVKVTQSSRYLVKRTGEKVFLECVQDMDHENMFWYRQDPGLGLRLIYFSYDVKMKEKGDIPEGYSVSREKKERFSLILESASTNQTSMYLCASRLPGRPYEQYFGPGTRLTVT.

The table lists this clonotype with many counts. This chain uses TRBV12-3 or TRBV12-4 with TRBJ1-5; D is uncertain. This CDR3 contains 13 residues. V gave up 5 bases and J gave up 1 base, with 6 bases separating them. CDR3 in amino acids: CASSRRSNQPQHF. DNA of the CDR3: TGTGCCAGCAGTCGCAGGAGCAATCAGCCCCAGCATTTT.

This clonotype was counted between two and nine times. The J gene is TRBJ1-4, the V gene TRBV4-3; D might be TRBD1 (5 bases). Trimming cost V 4 bases and J 7 bases, with 13 bases left between them. This CDR3 comprises 14 residues. Germline CDR1 reads LGHNA; CDR2 reads YSLEER. DNA for the CDR3: TGCGCCAGCAGCCCGGCGGGGGTGGGTGAAAAACTGTTTTTT. Protein product: CASSPAGVGEKLFF.

This clonotype has ten or more counts. CDR3 protein: CASSLQGIERDGYTF. The CDR3 DNA sequence: TGTGCCAGTAGTTTACAGGGGATTGAGCGGGATGGCTACACCTTC. The chain combines TRBV19 with TRBJ1-2; 7 bases map to TRBD1. CDR1 is LNHDA, CDR2 SQIVND, per germline (reference sequence). The junction had 12 bases not matched to a gene; V was cut back by 5 bases and J by 6 bases. This CDR3 has 15 residues.

The rearrangement links TRBV7-2 to TRBJ2-7, with D uncertain. The germline V and J ends were trimmed by 8 bases and 0 bases, with 14 bases remaining between them. The germline V gene has CDR1 SGHTA and CDR2 FQGNSA. The CDR3 sequence is 14 residues long. CDR3 sequence: CASAPRPNSYEQYF. The CDR3 region has the DNA TGTGCCAGCGCCCCGCGCCCGAACTCCTACGAGCAGTACTTC. Variable domain in full (rest from reference TRBV7-2 and TRBJ2-7): GAGVSQSPSNKVTEKGKDVELRCDPISGHTALYWYRQSLGQGLEFLIYFQGNSAPDKSGLPSDRFSAERTGGSVSTLTIQRTQQEDSAVYLCASAPRPNSYEQYFGPGTRLTVT.

The sample holds a few counts of this clonotype. The chain has TRBV4-1 and TRBJ2-4; D could derive from TRBD1 or TRBD2 (5 bases each). Trimming cost V 0 bases and J 13 bases, with 10 bases left between them. Per the germline V gene, CDR1 is MGHRA and CDR2 is YSYEKL. This CDR3 is built from 12 residues. The CDR3 is CASSQDRGRQYF. The CDR3 bases are TGCGCCAGCAGCCAAGATCGGGGACGGCAGTACTTC.

The V gene is TRBV5-5, the J gene TRBJ2-5; D might be TRBD1 (7 bases). Germline V gives CDR1 SGHKS, CDR2 YYEKEE (reference sequence). CDR3 length: 15 residues. V was cut by 0 bases and J by 5 bases, with 14 bases left in between. As DNA, the CDR3 is TGTGCCAGCAGCTTGGGGCAGGGGGGCCTGGAGACCCAGTACTTC. Translated, it gives CASSLGQGGLETQYF.

This clonotype was counted ten times or more. This rearrangement joins TRBV24-1 to TRBJ2-3; 9 bases line up with TRBD1. V lost 3 bases to trimming and J lost 0 bases; unmatched junction nucleotides: 15. CDR1 KGHDR and CDR2 SFDVKD come from the germline V gene. The CDR3 is made up of 20 amino acids. The CDR3 DNA follows: TGTGCCACCAGTGATACCGGGACAGGGTTTATGGGCCCTAGCACAGATACGCAGTATTTT. It translates to CATSDTGTGFMGPSTDTQYF.

This clonotype was picked up a small number of times. This rearrangement joins TRBV14 to TRBJ1-1; D ambiguous. Trimming shortened V by 5 bases and J by 1 base, and 8 bases separated the two germline ends. The CDR3 extends over 13 amino acids. CDR1 and CDR2 (germline): SGHDN, FVKESK. The CDR3 DNA is TGTGCCAGCAGCAGGGAGTCGAACACTGAAGCTTTCTTT. Translation: CASSRESNTEAFF.

This chain links TRBV7-2 with TRBJ1-2, with TRBD1 matching 9 bases. The CDR3 is 18 residues long. The germline V gene encodes CDR1 SGHTA and CDR2 FQGNSA. Germline trimming cut 5 bases from V and 0 bases from J; bases unmatched to any gene: 13. The CDR3 bases are TGTGCCAGCAGCGCACGTAGATTGGGACAGGGTACTAACTATGGCTACACCTTC. Translating gives CASSARRLGQGTNYGYTF.

Concerning this clonotype: This may come from a read error, since a much larger clone is one base off. This rearrangement joins TRBV29-1 to TRBJ2-1, with a tentative D call TRBD1 (5 bases). In germline, CDR1 is SQVTM, CDR2 ANQGSEA. The CDR3 covers 13 residues. Trimming cost V 5 bases and J 8 bases, with 16 bases left between them. The CDR3 protein is CSVKQVAWDEQFF. The DNA for the CDR3 is TGCAGCGTTAAACAGGTGGCCTGGGATGAGCAGTTCTTC.

This sequence joins TRBV5-1 and TRBJ1-3; unclear D gene. The CDR3 contains 14 residues. Trimming removed 0 bases at V and 4 bases at J, with 8 bases between. In germline, CDR1 is SGHRS, CDR2 YFSETQ. CDR3 in amino acids: CASSLDSGGNTIYF. The CDR3 DNA is TGCGCCAGCAGCTTGGATTCAGGCGGAAACACCATATATTTT.

This clonotype appeared many times. CDR3 nucleotide sequence: TGCAGCGTTGAAAGGGGAGGAGACGAGCAGTACTTC. Protein sequence: CSVERGGDEQYF. V usage is TRBV29-1 and J usage is TRBJ2-7, with a tentative D call TRBD2 (6 bases). This CDR3 region has 12 residues. Trimming pared 2 bases from V and 5 bases from J, leaving 10 bases between. The germline V gene encodes CDR1 SQVTM and CDR2 ANQGSEA.

The chain recombines TRBV4-3 with TRBJ1-6; D is possibly TRBD1 (5 bases). From germline, CDR1 is LGHNA and CDR2 YSLEER. V was pared by 0 bases and J by 0 bases, with 12 bases between. The CDR3 is made up of 18 amino acids. CDR3: CASSQELYRSSYNSPLHF. For the CDR3, the DNA is TGCGCCAGCAGCCAAGAATTATACAGGAGCTCCTATAATTCACCCCTCCACTTT.

The chain has TRBV12-3 or TRBV12-4 and TRBJ2-1, with D possibly being TRBD2 (6 bases). The CDR3 sequence is 12 residues long. V was clipped by 2 bases and J by 8 bases, with 7 bases between them. This chain's CDR3 is CASSLTSHEQFF. The CDR3 DNA is TGTGCCAGCAGTTTAACTAGCCATGAGCAGTTCTTC.

This clonotype was counted at least ten times. The chain employs TRBV14 and TRBJ1-1, with 7 bases lining up with TRBD1. CDR1 is SGHDN and CDR2 is FVKESK in the germline V gene. V lost 0 bases to trimming and J lost 0 bases; unmatched junction nucleotides: 7. There are 17 residues in the CDR3. The CDR3 is CASSQDWMGQMNTEAFF. The CDR3 nucleotides are TGTGCCAGCAGCCAAGATTGGATGGGACAGATGAACACTGAAGCTTTCTTT.

CDR3 region: CASGVTGSVETQYF. The CDR3, as DNA: TGTGCCAGCGGAGTGACAGGGAGCGTAGAGACCCAGTACTTC. The chain employs TRBV7-2 and TRBJ2-5, with 7 positions matching TRBD1. This CDR3 comprises 14 residues. V lost 8 bases, J lost 4 bases, and 10 bases stayed unmatched. CDR1 is SGHTA and CDR2 is FQGNSA in the germline V gene.

This clonotype was found many times. The chain joins TRBV6-1 to TRBJ2-5; D is perhaps TRBD1 (6 bases). Germline loops: CDR1 MNHNS, CDR2 SASEGT. V was clipped by 4 bases and J by 2 bases, with 11 bases between them. This CDR3 region has 14 residues. The CDR3 DNA reads TGTGCCAGCAGTGTAAGGACAGAGCAAGAGACCCAGTACTTC. Its protein is CASSVRTEQETQYF.

This clonotype was counted only a few times. This chain links TRBV7-8 with TRBJ2-3, with TRBD2 identical over 10 bases. The CDR3 extends over 16 amino acids. Germline lookup yields CDR1 SGHVS and CDR2 FQNEAQ. V lost 1 base, J lost 2 bases, and 3 bases stayed unmatched. CDR3 amino acids: CASSLEAGGPTDTQYF. Written as DNA, the CDR3 is TGTGCCAGCAGCTTAGAAGCGGGGGGGCCCACAGATACGCAGTATTTT.

This clonotype was recorded many times. The V and J genes are TRBV7-9 and TRBJ1-6; no clear D. V was trimmed by 5 bases and J by 8 bases, leaving 7 bases between them. The CDR3 is made up of 12 amino acids. Germline V CDR1 and CDR2: SEHNR, FQNEAQ (reference sequence). CDR3 in DNA: TGTGCCAGCAGCCTAGGAGATTCACCCCTCCACTTT. Protein product: CASSLGDSPLHF.

This clonotype was detected ten times or more. J is TRBJ2-3 and V is TRBV12-3 or TRBV12-4; 9 positions agree with TRBD2. This CDR3 region has 19 residues. V trimming: 6 bases; J trimming: 1 base; junction bases outside the gene matches: 17. The chain's CDR3 is CASSLGYLSAGGRTDTQYF. The CDR3 coding sequence is TGTGCCAGCAGCCTAGGATATCTTTCGGCGGGGGGGCGCACAGATACGCAGTATTTT.

On this clonotype: An end of the junction differs from the germline gene, which may be a read error. This chain joins TRBV30 and TRBJ2-3; D may be TRBD1 (5 bases). The germline CDR1 and CDR2 sequences are GTSNPN and SVGIG (reference sequence). The CDR3 runs 14 residues. The DNA for the CDR3 is TGTGCCTGGGGTGTTACAGGAAGCACAGATACGCAGTATTTT. Protein: CAWGVTGSTDTQYF. Using reference TRBV30 and TRBJ2-3 for the parts outside the CDR3, the full variable domain is SQTIHQWPATLVQPVGSPLSLECTVEGTSNPNLYWYRQAAGRGLQLLFYSVGIGQISSEVPQNLSASRPQDRQFILSSKKLLLSDSGFYLCAWGVTGSTDTQYFGPGTRLTVL.

This clonotype was observed at least ten times. This chain uses TRBV5-1 with TRBJ2-3, with D possibly matching TRBD2 (5 bases). This CDR3 has 14 residues. From germline, CDR1 is SGHRS and CDR2 YFSETQ. V lost 1 base, J lost 4 bases, and 10 bases lay in between. The CDR3 bases are TGCGCCAGCAGCTTGTCGCCGGGGTCAGATACGCAGTATTTT. Translating it yields CASSLSPGSDTQYF.